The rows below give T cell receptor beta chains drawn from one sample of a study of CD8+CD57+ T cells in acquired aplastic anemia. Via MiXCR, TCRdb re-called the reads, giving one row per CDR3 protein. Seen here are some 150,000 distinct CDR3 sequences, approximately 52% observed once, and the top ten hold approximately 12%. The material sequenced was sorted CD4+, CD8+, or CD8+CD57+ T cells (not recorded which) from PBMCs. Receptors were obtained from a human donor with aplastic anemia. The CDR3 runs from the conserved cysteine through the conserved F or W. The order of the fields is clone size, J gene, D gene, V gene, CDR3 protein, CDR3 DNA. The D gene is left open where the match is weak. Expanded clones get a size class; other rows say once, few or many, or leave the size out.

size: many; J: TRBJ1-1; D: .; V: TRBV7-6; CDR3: CASSPGAGTEAFF; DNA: TGTGCCAGCAGCCCGGGGGCAGGTACTGAAGCTTTCTTT
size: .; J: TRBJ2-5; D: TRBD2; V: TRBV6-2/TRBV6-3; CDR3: CASSRTSGGEETQYF; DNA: TGTGCCAGCAGTCGGACTAGCGGGGGGGAAGAGACCCAGTACTTC
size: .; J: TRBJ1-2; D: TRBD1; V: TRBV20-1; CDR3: CSARQGYGYTF; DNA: TGCAGTGCTCGACAGGGATATGGCTACACCTTC
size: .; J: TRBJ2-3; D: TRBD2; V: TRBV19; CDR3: CASSLAGGATDTQYF; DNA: TGTGCCAGTAGTCTAGCGGGGGGGGCGACAGATACGCAGTATTTT
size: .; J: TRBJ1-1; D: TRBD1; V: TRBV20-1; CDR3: CSAFPGQGSRAFF; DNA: TGCAGTGCTTTCCCGGGACAGGGTAGTAGAGCTTTCTTT
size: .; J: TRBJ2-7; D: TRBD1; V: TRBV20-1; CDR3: CSARPAGTAPYEQYF; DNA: TGCAGTGCTAGGCCGGCAGGGACAGCCCCCTACGAGCAGTACTTC
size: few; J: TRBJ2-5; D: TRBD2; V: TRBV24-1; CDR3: CADLAGGKETQYF; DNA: TGTGCCGACCTAGCGGGGGGGAAAGAGACCCAGTACTTC
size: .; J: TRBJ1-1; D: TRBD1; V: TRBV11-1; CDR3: CASSPGQGNTGAFF; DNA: TGTGCCAGCAGCCCCGGACAGGGAAACACTGGAGCTTTCTTT
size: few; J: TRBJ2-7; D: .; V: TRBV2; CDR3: CASRTGFRGAYEQYF; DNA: TGTGCCAGCAGAACGGGGTTCCGAGGTGCCTACGAGCAGTACTTC
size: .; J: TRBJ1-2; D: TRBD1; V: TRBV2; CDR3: CASSGPGQGPSNYGYTF; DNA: TGTGCCAGCAGCGGCCCGGGACAGGGGCCTTCTAACTATGGCTACACCTTC
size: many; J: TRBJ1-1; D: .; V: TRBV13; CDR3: CASSLGGGFGTEAFF; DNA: TGTGCCAGCAGCTTAGGGGGGGGTTTTGGCACTGAAGCTTTCTTT
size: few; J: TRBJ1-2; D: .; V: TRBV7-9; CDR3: CASSLGGSYGYTF; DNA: TGTGCCAGCAGTTTAGGAGGATCCTATGGCTACACCTTC
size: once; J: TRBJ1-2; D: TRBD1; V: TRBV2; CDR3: CASTHIIGQGGFNYGYTF; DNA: TGTGCCAGCACCCACATCATAGGACAGGGAGGCTTTAACTATGGCTACACCTTC
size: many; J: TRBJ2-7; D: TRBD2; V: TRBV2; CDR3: CASRAWTSGAIGQYF; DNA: TGTGCCAGCAGAGCTTGGACTAGCGGGGCCATAGGGCAGTACTTC
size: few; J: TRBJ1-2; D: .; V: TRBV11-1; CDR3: CASSPPAAPALPNYGYTF; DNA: TGTGCCAGCAGCCCCCCGGCGGCCCCAGCCCTCCCTAACTATGGCTACACCTTC
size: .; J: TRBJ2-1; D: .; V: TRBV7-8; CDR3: CASSLAGTPYNEQFF; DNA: TGTGCCAGCAGCTTAGCAGGGACCCCCTACAATGAGCAGTTCTTC
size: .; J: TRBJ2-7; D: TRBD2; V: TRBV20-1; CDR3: CSANRGTSYEQYF; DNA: TGCAGTGCCAACCGAGGGACTAGCTACGAGCAGTACTTC
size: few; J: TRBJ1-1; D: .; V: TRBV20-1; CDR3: CSTPEDTEAFF; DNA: TGCAGTACCCCCGAGGACACTGAAGCTTTCTTT
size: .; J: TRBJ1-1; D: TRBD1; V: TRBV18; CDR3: CASSQSTGDTEAFF; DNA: TGTGCCAGCTCACAGTCGACAGGGGACACTGAAGCTTTCTTT
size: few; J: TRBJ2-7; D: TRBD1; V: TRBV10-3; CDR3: CATSCGWDRGYEQYF; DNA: TGTGCCACCAGTTGCGGATGGGACAGAGGCTACGAGCAGTACTTC
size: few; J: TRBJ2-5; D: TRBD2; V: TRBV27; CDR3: CASSRVGTSGPREETQYF; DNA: TGTGCCAGCAGTAGGGTAGGGACTAGCGGGCCAAGGGAAGAGACCCAGTACTTC
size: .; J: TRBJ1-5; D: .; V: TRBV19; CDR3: CASSNQGQPQHF; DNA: TGTGCCAGTAGTAACCAAGGGCAGCCCCAGCATTTT
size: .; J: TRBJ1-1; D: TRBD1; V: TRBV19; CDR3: CASSVGTVNTEAFF; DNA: TGTGCCAGTAGTGTGGGGACAGTGAACACTGAAGCTTTCTTT
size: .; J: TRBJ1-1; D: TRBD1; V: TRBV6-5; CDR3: CASSYGRGRLGTEAFF; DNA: TGTGCCAGCAGTTATGGCAGGGGGCGCTTGGGCACTGAAGCTTTCTTT